This TCR beta chain was recorded in a study of blood T cell repertoires in COVID-19. In the study overall: Material from acute and convalescent COVID-19 was sourced from the United States, Italy and Spain. PBMCs, B-cell-depleted T cells, or T cells were the source of the cDNA or gDNA that made up the material.

Germline V CDR1 and CDR2: SGHTA, FQGTGA. The CDR3 length is 13 residues. Trimming cost V 2 bases and J 3 bases, with 8 bases left between them. Per the authors' pipeline: Nucleated cell counts were estimated from reference gene primer amplification. Profiled with immunoSEQ multiplex PCR; TCRdb holds only in-frame clones, not every one. V and J calls and clone size come straight from that table; D and trimming were deduced from the DNA. The sample has 35,000 to 45,000 clones; approximately 86% are singletons. The source is a human donor in a cohort sampled during active COVID-19. The source material was peripheral blood. The rearrangement joins TRBV7-3 to TRBJ2-7; D is ambiguous. This CDR3 is CASSLVPGYEQYF. CDR3 coding DNA: TGTGCCAGCAGCTTAGTCCCGGGCTACGAGCAGTACTTC.